A selection of T cell receptor beta chains follows, all from one sample in a study of cytomegalovirus exposure and HLA in healthy donors. TCRdb's copy holds only in-frame clones and misses some; the assay was immunoSEQ multiplex PCR. Altogether roughly 100,000 clones are present, 75% to 90% being singletons, with the ten largest covering approximately 3.6%. The sequenced sample was PBMCs. Every receptor here comes from a man aged 25 to 40 in good health and CMV-seronegative. Each CDR3 is given with its conserved first and last residue. D genes are given only for firm matches. The listing skips clone size in some rows; elsewhere it reads once, few, many or a size class.

j_gene,v_gene,d_gene,abundance,CDR3aa,CDR3nt
TRBJ2-4,TRBV27,.,few,CASTPSSLAKNIQYF,TGTGCCAGCACCCCGTCTTCCCTAGCCAAAAACATTCAGTACTTC
TRBJ1-2,TRBV5-1,.,.,CASSLAGENYGYTF,TGCGCCAGCAGCTTGGCGGGGGAGAACTATGGCTACACCTTC
TRBJ2-5,TRBV6-1,.,.,CASSPRYKQETQYF,TGTGCCAGCAGTCCCCGATACAAACAAGAGACCCAGTACTTC
TRBJ1-2,TRBV2,.,once,CASSEWIGGYTF,TGTGCCAGCAGTGAATGGATCGGGGGCTACACCTTC
TRBJ2-7,TRBV7-6,.,.,CASSYKMAPEYYEQYF,TGTGCCAGCAGCTACAAGATGGCACCCGAATACTACGAGCAGTACTTC
TRBJ2-7,TRBV4-1,TRBD2,.,CASSQDQFSGSTYEQYF,TGCGCCAGCAGCCAAGATCAGTTTAGCGGGAGTACCTACGAGCAGTACTTC
TRBJ2-6,TRBV28,.,.,CASSENRVSGANVLTF,TGTGCCAGCAGTGAAAACAGGGTTTCTGGGGCCAACGTCCTGACTTTC
TRBJ1-1,TRBV9,.,.,CASSPPSGGDTEAFF,TGTGCCAGCAGCCCCCCCTCTGGGGGGGACACTGAAGCTTTCTTT
TRBJ2-3,TRBV9,TRBD1,.,CASSPTGTGGTDTQYF,TGTGCCAGCAGCCCTACAGGGACAGGGGGCACAGATACGCAGTATTTT
TRBJ2-7,TRBV6-1,.,.,CASRITVTYEQYF,TGTGCCAGCAGGATCACAGTCACCTACGAGCAGTACTTC
TRBJ2-7,TRBV5-6,.,once,CASSVVSELAAYEQYF,TGTGCCAGCAGCGTAGTAAGTGAACTAGCCGCCTACGAGCAGTACTTC
TRBJ2-3,TRBV13,.,once,CASSTQGSDTQYF,TGTGCCAGCAGCACCCAGGGCTCAGATACGCAGTATTTT
TRBJ1-5,TRBV18,.,.,CASSPSQEPGQPQHF,TGTGCCAGCTCACCCTCACAGGAGCCGGGTCAGCCCCAGCATTTT
TRBJ1-4,TRBV29-1,.,.,CSVHVAGINEKLFF,TGCAGCGTCCACGTGGCGGGGATAAATGAAAAACTGTTTTTT
TRBJ1-2,TRBV6-1,.,.,CASIQTGTRYGYTF,TGTGCCAGCATCCAAACCGGGACACGGTATGGCTACACCTTC
TRBJ1-5,TRBV2,.,.,CASRFPGENQPQHF,TGTGCCAGCAGGTTCCCCGGGGAGAATCAGCCCCAGCATTTT
TRBJ2-7,TRBV6-1,TRBD2,once,CASSQGSGGLKRVGEQYF,TGTGCCAGCAGTCAAGGTAGCGGGGGCTTAAAGAGGGTTGGGGAGCAGTACTTC
TRBJ2-1,TRBV9,.,.,CASSPPGLEQFF,TGTGCCAGCAGCCCGCCGGGTCTAGAGCAGTTCTTC
TRBJ1-3,TRBV4-1,.,.,CASSQVSQRSGNTIYF,TGCGCCAGCAGCCAAGTGAGCCAGAGGTCTGGAAACACCATATATTTT
TRBJ2-7,TRBV10-2,.,.,CATKVTDSSYEQYF,TGCGCCACCAAAGTGACAGATAGTTCCTACGAGCAGTACTTC
TRBJ1-3,TRBV29-1,TRBD1,.,CSVSTGAGAGNTIYF,TGCAGCGTTTCGACAGGGGCTGGTGCGGGAAACACCATATATTTT
TRBJ2-1,TRBV4-1,.,.,CASSQGVSDNEQFF,TGCGCCAGCAGCCAAGGTGTTAGCGACAATGAGCAGTTCTTC
TRBJ1-1,TRBV2,.,.,CASAPSVHTEAFF,TGTGCCAGCGCCCCAAGCGTACACACTGAAGCTTTCTTT
TRBJ2-7,TRBV15,.,.,CATSRGLGGGLYEQYF,TGTGCCACCAGCAGAGGGTTAGGGGGGGGGCTGTACGAGCAGTACTTC
TRBJ2-7,TRBV6-5,.,.,CASRTPPYEQYF,TGTGCCAGCCGAACTCCGCCCTACGAGCAGTACTTC
TRBJ2-3,TRBV7-9,.,.,CASSLARGSLAVTDTQYF,TGTGCCAGCAGCTTAGCGCGGGGCAGCCTGGCTGTCACAGATACGCAGTATTTT
TRBJ2-7,TRBV27,TRBD2,.,CASSFLAGVREQYF,TGTGCCAGCAGTTTCCTAGCGGGAGTGCGGGAGCAGTACTTC
TRBJ2-7,TRBV14,.,.,CASSRRQPGYEQYF,TGTGCCAGCAGCCGCCGACAGCCAGGATATGAGCAGTACTTC
TRBJ2-7,TRBV5-4,.,.,CASSYHDSSYEQYF,TGTGCCAGCAGCTACCACGACAGCTCCTACGAGCAGTACTTC
TRBJ2-5,TRBV5-1,.,.,CASSQLAVQETQYF,TGCGCCAGCAGCCAGCTAGCAGTCCAAGAGACCCAGTACTTC